The clone carrying this T cell receptor (beta chain) is a singleton in its sample. Measured with immunoSEQ multiplex PCR; TCRdb has only the in-frame clones, and not every one. Of around 300,000 clones in the sample, roughly 89% are singletons; the top ten hold around 1%. These data come from a study of blood T cell repertoires in COVID-19. The wider study: The cDNA or gDNA used as material had been derived from T cells, B-cell-depleted T cells, or PBMCs.

Recruited during active infection, patients (from Seattle) were subsequently followed longitudinally. There are 16 residues in the CDR3. In germline, CDR1 is LGHNA, CDR2 YSLEER. V lost 3 bases and J lost 2, with 14 bases in between. This chain uses TRBV4-3 with TRBJ2-1, with D possibly being TRBD1 (6 bases). This TCR derives from a woman aged 35 to 49 with COVID-19, enrolled during active disease. The sequencing sample was made of peripheral blood. CDR3 sequence: CASSQAPGQTYNEQFF. CDR3 in DNA: TGCGCCAGCAGCCAGGCCCCCGGACAGACCTACAATGAGCAGTTCTTC.